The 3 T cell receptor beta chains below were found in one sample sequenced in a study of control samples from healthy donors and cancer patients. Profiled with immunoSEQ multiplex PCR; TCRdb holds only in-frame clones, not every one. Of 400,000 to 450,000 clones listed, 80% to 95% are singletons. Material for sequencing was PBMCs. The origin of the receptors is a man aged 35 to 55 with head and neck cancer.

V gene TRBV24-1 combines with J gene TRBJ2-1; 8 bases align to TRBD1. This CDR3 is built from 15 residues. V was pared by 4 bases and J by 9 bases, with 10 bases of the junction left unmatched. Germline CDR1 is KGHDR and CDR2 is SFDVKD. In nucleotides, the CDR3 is TGTGCCACCAGTGACCTGGGACAGGCGGTCTCTGAGCAGTTCTTC. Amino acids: CATSDLGQAVSEQFF.

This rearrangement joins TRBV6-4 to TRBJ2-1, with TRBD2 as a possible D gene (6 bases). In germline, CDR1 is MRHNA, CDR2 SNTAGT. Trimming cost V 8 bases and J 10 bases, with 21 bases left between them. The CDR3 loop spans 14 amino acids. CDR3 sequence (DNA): TGTGCCAGCGGGGGGAAGGGCCCCACCAAGGAGCAGTTCTTC. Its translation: CASGGKGPTKEQFF.

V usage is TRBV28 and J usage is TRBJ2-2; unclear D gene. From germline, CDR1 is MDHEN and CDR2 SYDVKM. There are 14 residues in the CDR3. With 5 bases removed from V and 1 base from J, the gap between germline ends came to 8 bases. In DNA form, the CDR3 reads TGTGCCAGCAGTATGACAAAGAACACCGGGGAGCTGTTTTTT. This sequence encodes CASSMTKNTGELFF.